The 18 T cell receptor beta chains below were found in one sample sequenced in a study of identical twins. TCRdb recomputed calls from the 5' RACE reads with MiXCR, one row per CDR3 protein. This sample has some 690,000 distinct CDR3 sequences; less than 25% occur once, and the top ten carry roughly 4.3%. These data are also associated with another study on T cells expressing NK-cell markers.

Input material: PBMCs. The origin of the receptors is a woman aged 18 to 35 in good health.

The table lists this clonotype with a few counts. The chain has TRBV9 and TRBJ1-6; tentatively, D is TRBD1 (6 bases). Deletions cut 0 bases from V and 4 bases from J, with 11 bases between. Germline CDR1 is SGDLS and CDR2 is YYNGEE. The CDR3 has 16 amino acids. In nucleotides, the CDR3 is TGTGCCAGCAGCGTAGGCGGGGGCCGGTATAATTCACCCCTCCACTTT. It yields the protein CASSVGGGRYNSPLHF.

This clonotype was picked up a small number of times. The chain has TRBV5-1 and TRBJ1-6, with 8 nucleotides matching TRBD1. Germline lookup yields CDR1 SGHRS and CDR2 YFSETQ. The junction had 7 bases not matched to a gene; V was cut back by 4 bases and J by 7 bases. The CDR3 length is 15 residues. The DNA for the CDR3 is TGCGCCAGCAGCCAGGGGGCCAGAGAGAATTCACCCCTCCACTTT. Its translation is CASSQGARENSPLHF.

The chain combines TRBV25-1 with TRBJ2-1; 12 bases are shared with TRBD2. The V gene's germline CDR1 is MGHDK and CDR2 SYGVNS. The CDR3 loop spans 14 amino acids. The junction had 5 bases not matched to a gene; V was cut back by 4 bases and J by 10 bases. CDR3 sequence: CASSGLGLAGEQFF. In nucleotides, the CDR3 is TGTGCCAGCAGTGGTCTTGGACTAGCGGGAGAGCAGTTCTTC.

V and J are TRBV6-5 and TRBJ1-2; D is unresolved. This CDR3 has 13 residues. The germline CDR1 and CDR2 sequences are MNHEY and SVGAGI. The V and J ends lost 2 bases and 7 bases respectively, with 11 bases between them. The CDR3 loop reads CASSYRPTSGYTF. CDR3 sequence (DNA): TGTGCCAGCAGTTACCGTCCGACGAGTGGCTACACCTTC.

In its sample, this clonotype was seen a few times. The CDR3 loop is CSVTDDSNQPQHF. The CDR3 nucleotides read TGCAGCGTTACAGATGATAGCAATCAGCCCCAGCATTTT. The chain has TRBV29-1 and TRBJ1-5, with D unresolved. CDR1 is SQVTM, CDR2 ANQGSEA, per germline. The CDR3 is 13 amino acids. V shed 5 bases and J shed 0 bases, with 8 bases lying between them.

The table lists this clonotype with a few counts. The V gene is TRBV12-3 or TRBV12-4, the J gene TRBJ2-1, with D possibly TRBD2 on 7 matching bases. The CDR3 is 13 amino acids. The V end lost 10 bases, the J end lost 7 bases, and 17 bases lay between the germline ends. The CDR3 nucleotides read TGTGCCATCCCGGGCCGGGGGGCGAATGAGCAGTTCTTC. This translates into CAIPGRGANEQFF.

Of note for this clonotype: A much larger clone is a single base away; this may be a read error. This chain joins TRBV6-5 and TRBJ2-7; D is undetermined. Per the germline V gene, CDR1 is MNHEY and CDR2 is SVGAGI. The CDR3 loop spans 13 amino acids. The V end lost 2 bases, the J end lost 2 bases, and 7 bases lay between the germline ends. This chain's CDR3 is CASSYAPAYEQYF. The CDR3 coding sequence is TGTGCCAGCAGTTACGCCCCGGCCTACGAGCAGTACTTC.

The table lists this clonotype with many counts. V gene TRBV20-1 combines with J gene TRBJ2-7, with D perhaps matching TRBD2 (6 bases). Trimming left V 6 bases short and J 3 bases short, with 12 bases between. Per germline, CDR1 DFQATT and CDR2 SNEGSKA (reference sequence). The length of the CDR3 is 12 residues. The CDR3 nucleotides read TGCAGTGCCTTAGGACTACTCTACGAGCAGTACTTC. Protein sequence: CSALGLLYEQYF.

In this sample, this clonotype turned up a few times. This rearrangement joins TRBV20-1 to TRBJ2-5; D perhaps matches TRBD2 (6 bases). Germline V gene sequence: CDR1 DFQATT, CDR2 SNEGSKA (reference sequence). CDR3 length equals 12 residues. Trimming left V 6 bases short and J 5 bases short, with 13 bases between. The chain's CDR3 is CSAARDWETQYF. CDR3 nucleotide sequence: TGCAGTGCAGCCAGGGACTGGGAGACCCAGTACTTC.

V gene TRBV5-4 combines with J gene TRBJ2-1; D is perhaps TRBD2 (6 bases). Between the trimmed V and J ends, which lost 5 bases and 5 bases, there was a span of 8 bases. There are 12 residues in the CDR3. Germline V gene sequence: CDR1 SGHNT, CDR2 YYREEE (reference sequence). CDR3 sequence: CASSSGDNEQFF. CDR3 bases: TGTGCCAGCAGTAGCGGTGACAATGAGCAGTTCTTC.

The chain couples TRBV3-1 to TRBJ2-2, with 14 bases aligning to TRBD2. CDR1 and CDR2 (germline): LGHDT, YNNKEL (reference sequence). The CDR3 length is 17 residues. The V gene end was trimmed by 3 bases and the J gene end by 5 bases; junction bases not matched to a gene: 5. CDR3 coding DNA: TGTGCCAGCAGCCATTCCGGGACTAGCGGGAGAACCGGGGAGCTGTTTTTT. Translated, it gives CASSHSGTSGRTGELFF.

The chain joins TRBV12-3 or TRBV12-4 to TRBJ2-2; the match to TRBD2 covers 9 bases. V was clipped by 2 bases and J by 1 base; unmatched bases: 5. CDR3 size: 17 residues. CDR3 protein: CASSLRAGGLNTGELFF. CDR3 DNA sequence: TGTGCCAGCAGTTTAAGAGCGGGGGGCCTGAACACCGGGGAGCTGTTTTTT.

A few counts support this clonotype. J is TRBJ1-5 and V is TRBV2; 7 nucleotides line up with TRBD1. V gave up 6 bases and J gave up 3 bases; unmatched junction bases: 8. The CDR3 is 15 amino acids. The germline CDR1 and CDR2 sequences are SNHLY and FYNNEI. The CDR3 region is CASSPTGEPNQPQHF. Here the CDR3 DNA reads TGTGCCAGCAGCCCCACAGGGGAACCCAATCAGCCCCAGCATTTT.

The chain employs TRBV20-1 and TRBJ1-5; maybe TRBD1 (5 bases). V was trimmed by 4 bases and J by 3 bases, leaving 10 bases between them. CDR1 is DFQATT, CDR2 SNEGSKA, per germline (reference sequence). The CDR3 has 13 amino acids. The CDR3 sequence is CSANEQVNQPQHF. The CDR3 DNA follows: TGCAGTGCTAACGAACAGGTCAATCAGCCCCAGCATTTT.

The sample holds a few counts of this clonotype. The chain couples TRBV7-8 to TRBJ1-5; D unresolved. The CDR3 spans 14 residues. CDR1 and CDR2 (germline): SGHVS, FQNEAQ. The V gene lost 0 bases and the J gene lost 5 bases, with 8 bases spanning the gap. The CDR3 region is CASSLAGWYQPQHF. CDR3 sequence (DNA): TGTGCCAGCAGCTTAGCAGGGTGGTATCAGCCCCAGCATTTT. The full variable domain, with the rest looked up from reference TRBV7-8 and TRBJ1-5, is GAGVSQSPRYKVAKRGQDVALRCDPISGHVSLFWYQQALGQGPEFLTYFQNEAQLDKSGLPSDRFFAERPEGSVSTLKIQRTQQEDSAVYLCASSLAGWYQPQHFGDGTRLSIL.

V is TRBV29-1 and J is TRBJ2-4, with TRBD2 matching 7 bases. The germline CDR1 and CDR2 sequences are SQVTM and ANQGSEA. Losses at the gene ends were 7 bases for V and 7 bases for J; bases not matched to a gene: 7. The CDR3 has 12 residues. CDR3 DNA: TGCAGCGGTGGGGAGGGCCGGAACATTCAGTACTTC. Protein: CSGGEGRNIQYF.

The rearrangement uses TRBV20-1 and TRBJ2-2, with unresolved D. In germline, CDR1 is DFQATT, CDR2 SNEGSKA (reference sequence). V was shortened by 0 bases and J by 6 bases, with 11 bases between the two germline ends. The CDR3 spans 14 residues. The CDR3 spells CSARDGRGAGELFF. The CDR3 DNA sequence: TGCAGTGCTAGAGATGGGCGTGGAGCCGGGGAGCTGTTTTTT.

This clonotype was detected only a few times. This chain joins TRBV12-3 or TRBV12-4 and TRBJ2-5; 7 bases are a match to TRBD1. The CDR3 loop spans 14 amino acids. With 6 bases clipped from V and 5 bases from J, the junction kept 9 bases outside the gene matches. The CDR3 here is CASRLTGKRETQYF. The DNA of the CDR3 is TGTGCCAGCAGGTTGACAGGGAAGCGGGAGACCCAGTACTTC.